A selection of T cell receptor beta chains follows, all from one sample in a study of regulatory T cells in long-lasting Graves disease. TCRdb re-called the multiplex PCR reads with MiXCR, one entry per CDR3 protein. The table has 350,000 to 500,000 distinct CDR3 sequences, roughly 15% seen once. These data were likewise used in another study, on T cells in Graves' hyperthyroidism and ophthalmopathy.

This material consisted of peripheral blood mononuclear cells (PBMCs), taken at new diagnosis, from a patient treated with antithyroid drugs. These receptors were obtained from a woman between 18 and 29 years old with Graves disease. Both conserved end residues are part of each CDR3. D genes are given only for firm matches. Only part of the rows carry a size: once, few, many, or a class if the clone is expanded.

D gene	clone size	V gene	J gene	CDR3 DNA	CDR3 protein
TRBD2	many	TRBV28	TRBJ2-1	TGTGCCAGCAGTTTAATCACTAGCGGGAGCGATGAGCAGTTCTTC	CASSLITSGSDEQFF
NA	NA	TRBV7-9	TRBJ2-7	TGTGCCAGCAGTGCACTGGGGGAGCAGTACTTC	CASSALGEQYF
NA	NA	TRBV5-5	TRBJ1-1	TGTGCCAGCAGCACTCTAGACGTGAACACTGAAGCTTTCTTT	CASSTLDVNTEAFF
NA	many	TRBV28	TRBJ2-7	TGTGCCAGCAGCCCACCAATCCACGAGCAGTACTTC	CASSPPIHEQYF
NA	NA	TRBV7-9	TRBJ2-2	TGTGCCAGCAGCCCCACGTCGCGGGGAAACACCGGGGAGCTGTTTTTT	CASSPTSRGNTGELFF
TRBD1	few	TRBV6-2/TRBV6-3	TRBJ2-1	TGTGCCAGCAGACGGACAGGGGGTAAAGGTGAGCAGTTCTTC	CASRRTGGKGEQFF
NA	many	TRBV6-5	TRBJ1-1	TGTGCCAGCAGTTACTTGGGGGCGGGAGAAGCTTTCTTT	CASSYLGAGEAFF
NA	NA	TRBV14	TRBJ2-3	TGTGCCAGCAGCCAAGACCACAGGGCCACAGATACGCAGTATTTT	CASSQDHRATDTQYF
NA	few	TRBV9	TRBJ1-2	TGTGCCAGCAGCGTAGGAAGGATAAACTATGGCTACACCTTC	CASSVGRINYGYTF
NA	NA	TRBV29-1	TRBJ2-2	TGCAGCGTAACCAGGGTGGACACCGGGGAGCTGTTTTTT	CSVTRVDTGELFF
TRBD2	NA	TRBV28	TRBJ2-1	TGTGCCAGCAGTTTGGGGGGAGGGCCTAGGAATGAGCAGTTCTTC	CASSLGGGPRNEQFF
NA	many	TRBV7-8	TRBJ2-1	TGTGCCAGCAGCTTAATTGTGGGAGCCGGTGAGCAGTTCTTC	CASSLIVGAGEQFF
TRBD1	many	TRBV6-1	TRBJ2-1	TGTGCCAGCACGGGGACCGGGACAGGGGACAATGAGCAGTTCTTC	CASTGTGTGDNEQFF
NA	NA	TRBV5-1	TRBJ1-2	TGCGCCAGCAGCTTGGAATCCCCAGGGATCGGCTATGGCTACACCTTC	CASSLESPGIGYGYTF
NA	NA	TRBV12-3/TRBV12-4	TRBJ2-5	TGTGCCAGCAGTTTAGCGGACCCAGGGTCCGTGGGGACCCAGTACTTC	CASSLADPGSVGTQYF
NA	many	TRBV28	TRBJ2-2	TGTGCCAGCCCCTCACCGAACACCGGGGAGCTGTTTTTT	CASPSPNTGELFF
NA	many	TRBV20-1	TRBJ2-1	TGCAGTGCTAGACAACCGAGAACTAGGGCTGGTAATGAGCAGTTCTTC	CSARQPRTRAGNEQFF
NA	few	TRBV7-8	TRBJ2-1	TGTGCCAGCAGCTCCTTAGGGTACAATGAGCAGTTCTTC	CASSSLGYNEQFF
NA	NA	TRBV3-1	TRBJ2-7	TGTGCCAGCAGCCAAGTTGATGGGTTTAACGAGCAGTACTTC	CASSQVDGFNEQYF
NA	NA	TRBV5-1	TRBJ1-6	TGCGCCAGCAGCTTGATAGGGGAGAATAATTCACCCCTCCACTTT	CASSLIGENNSPLHF
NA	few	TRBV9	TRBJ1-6	TGTGCCAGCAGCGCCAACCGGGGGGGCGAGTCCTATAATTCACCCCTCCACTTT	CASSANRGGESYNSPLHF
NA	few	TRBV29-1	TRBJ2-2	TGCAGCGTTCTAACAGCGGGGAACACCGGGGAGCTGTTTTTT	CSVLTAGNTGELFF
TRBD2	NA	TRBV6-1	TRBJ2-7	TGTGCCAGCATGGTCAATAGGGAGGGGCTCGAGCAGTACTTC	CASMVNREGLEQYF
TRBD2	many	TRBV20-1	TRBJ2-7	TGCAGTGCTAGAAGCGGGAGCTCCTACGAGCAGTACTTC	CSARSGSSYEQYF
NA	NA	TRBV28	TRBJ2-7	TGTGCCAGCAGGAGTCAGGGGACCCTCTCCTACGAGCAGTACTTC	CASRSQGTLSYEQYF
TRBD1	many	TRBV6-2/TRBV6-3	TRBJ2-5	TGTGCCAGCGAGACAGGGTTGGAAGAGACCCAGTACTTC	CASETGLEETQYF
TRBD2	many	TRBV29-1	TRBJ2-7	TGCAGCGTGGGGACTAGCTCCGCATACGAGCAGTACTTC	CSVGTSSAYEQYF
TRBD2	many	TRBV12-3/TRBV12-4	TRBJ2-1	TGTGCCAGCAGCCACGGACTAGCGGGAGGGCCATATGACGTTGAGCAGTTCTTC	CASSHGLAGGPYDVEQFF
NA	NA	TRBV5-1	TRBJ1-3	TGCGCCAGCAGCTTGGGCCCCGGGGGCGTCGGAAACACCATATATTTT	CASSLGPGGVGNTIYF
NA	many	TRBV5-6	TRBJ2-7	TGTGCCAGCAACCCAATCAGAAACTCCTACGAGCAGTACTTC	CASNPIRNSYEQYF
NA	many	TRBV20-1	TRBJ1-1	TGCAGTGCTAGGGTAGACAGCATGAACACTGAAGCTTTCTTT	CSARVDSMNTEAFF
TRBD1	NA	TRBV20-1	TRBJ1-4	TGCAGTGCTAGAGATAGGACAGGGGGTCGGGAAAAACTGTTTTTT	CSARDRTGGREKLFF
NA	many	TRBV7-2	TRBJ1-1	TGTGCCAGCAGCTTGGAGGGAAACACTGAAGCTTTCTTT	CASSLEGNTEAFF
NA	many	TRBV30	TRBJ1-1	TGTGCCTGGAGTTTACAGGGTGGCACTGAAGCTTTCTTT	CAWSLQGGTEAFF
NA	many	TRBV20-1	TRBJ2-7	TGCAGTGCATTTAGCGGGGACAGCTCCTACGAGCAGTACTTC	CSAFSGDSSYEQYF
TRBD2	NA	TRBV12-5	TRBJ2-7	TGTGCCGGGACTAGCCGAATACGGGAGCAGTACTTC	CAGTSRIREQYF
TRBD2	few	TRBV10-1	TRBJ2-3	TGCGGCAGGCGCCAGCGGGAGGAGGTTAAAGATACGCAGTATTTT	CGRRQREEVKDTQYF
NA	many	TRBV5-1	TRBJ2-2	TGCGCCAGCAGCCCTGTTCCTGGTGACACCGGGGAGCTGTTTTTT	CASSPVPGDTGELFF
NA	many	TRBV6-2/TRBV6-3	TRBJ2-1	TGTGCCAGCAGTTACCCTCTGGTCCTTTTCAATGAGCAGTTCTTC	CASSYPLVLFNEQFF
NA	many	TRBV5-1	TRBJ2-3	TGCGCCAGCAGCTCCCCGAGGTTGGGAGATACGCAGTATTTT	CASSSPRLGDTQYF
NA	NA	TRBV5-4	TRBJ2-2	TGTGCCATCACCCCGCCAGGGAGTGACACCGGGGAGCTGTTTTTT	CAITPPGSDTGELFF
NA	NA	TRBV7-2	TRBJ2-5	TGTGCCAGCAGCTTAGAATTAGACCAAGAGACCCAGTACTTC	CASSLELDQETQYF
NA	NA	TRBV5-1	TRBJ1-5	TGCGCCAGCAGCTTGGAGGGGGGCAATAGCAATCAGCCCCAGCATTTT	CASSLEGGNSNQPQHF
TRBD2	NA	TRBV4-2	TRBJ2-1	TGTGCCAGCAGCCAAAAAGGGACTAGCGGGAGGAGGGCCTACAATGAGCAGTTCTTC	CASSQKGTSGRRAYNEQFF
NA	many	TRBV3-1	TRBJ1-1	TGTGCCAGCAGCCCCCCTATAGGAGGTGGTGTCACTGAAGCTTTCTTT	CASSPPIGGGVTEAFF
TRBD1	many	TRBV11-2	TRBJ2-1	TGTGCCAGCAGCTCTTACAGGGGTTCTTCCAATGAGCAGTTCTTC	CASSSYRGSSNEQFF